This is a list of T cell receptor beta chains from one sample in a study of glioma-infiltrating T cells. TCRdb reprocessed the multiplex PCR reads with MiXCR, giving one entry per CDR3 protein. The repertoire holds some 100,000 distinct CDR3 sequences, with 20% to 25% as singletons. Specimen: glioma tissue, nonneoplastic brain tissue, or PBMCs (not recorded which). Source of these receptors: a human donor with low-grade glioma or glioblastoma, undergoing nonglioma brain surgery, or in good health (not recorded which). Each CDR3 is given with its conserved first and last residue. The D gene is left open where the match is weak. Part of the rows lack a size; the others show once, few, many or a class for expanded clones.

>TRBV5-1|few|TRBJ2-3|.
CASSLTQPSTDTQYF
TGCGCCAGCAGCTTGACACAACCTAGCACAGATACGCAGTATTTT
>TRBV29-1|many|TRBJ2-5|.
CSVEGGGWRTQYF
TGCAGCGTTGAAGGAGGGGGTTGGCGGACCCAGTACTTC
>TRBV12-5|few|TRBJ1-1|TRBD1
CASGPGQANTEAFF
TGTGCTAGTGGCCCCGGACAGGCCAACACTGAAGCTTTCTTT
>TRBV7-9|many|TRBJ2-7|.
CASSPPQGGDYEQYF
TGTGCCAGCAGTCCCCCACAGGGAGGAGACTACGAGCAGTACTTC
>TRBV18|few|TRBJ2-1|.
CASSPKGSSYNEQFF
TGTGCCAGCTCACCAAAGGGGAGCTCCTACAATGAGCAGTTCTTC
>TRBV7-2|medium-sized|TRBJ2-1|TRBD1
CASSLQYGPGQGKVF
TGTGCCAGCAGCTTACAGTATGGCCCCGGACAGGGGAAGGTCTTC
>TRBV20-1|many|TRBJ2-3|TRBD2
CSASTSGGVSTDTQYF
TGCAGTGCCTCGACTAGCGGGGGTGTAAGCACAGATACGCAGTATTTT
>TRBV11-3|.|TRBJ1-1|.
CTSSRSRVEAFF
TGTACCAGCAGCCGGTCCCGGGTCGAAGCTTTCTTT
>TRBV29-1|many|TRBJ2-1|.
CSVGRSSYNEQFF
TGCAGCGTTGGCCGCAGCTCCTACAATGAGCAGTTCTTC
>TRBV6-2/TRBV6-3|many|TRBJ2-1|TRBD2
CASSWTSGRLYNEQFF
TGTGCCAGCAGTTGGACTAGCGGGAGGCTCTACAATGAGCAGTTCTTC
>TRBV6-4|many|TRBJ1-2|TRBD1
CASRRTGEDGYTF
TGTGCCAGCAGAAGGACAGGGGAAGATGGCTACACCTTC
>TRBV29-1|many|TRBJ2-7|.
CSVLGDSLSYEQYF
TGCAGCGTGCTGGGTGACAGCCTCTCCTACGAGCAGTACTTC
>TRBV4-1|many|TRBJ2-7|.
CASSERQDRPSNEQYF
TGCGCCAGCAGCGAGAGACAGGACCGACCTTCTAACGAGCAGTACTTC
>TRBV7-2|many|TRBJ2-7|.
CASTQGGLSYEQYF
TGTGCCAGCACCCAGGGGGGACTCTCCTACGAGCAGTACTTC
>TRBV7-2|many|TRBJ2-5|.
CASSLVPTRQETQYF
TGTGCCAGCAGCTTAGTGCCGACCAGGCAGGAGACCCAGTACTTC
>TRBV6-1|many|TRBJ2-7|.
CASRTRQEYSDEQYF
TGTGCCAGCAGGACGAGACAGGAATACAGCGACGAGCAGTACTTC